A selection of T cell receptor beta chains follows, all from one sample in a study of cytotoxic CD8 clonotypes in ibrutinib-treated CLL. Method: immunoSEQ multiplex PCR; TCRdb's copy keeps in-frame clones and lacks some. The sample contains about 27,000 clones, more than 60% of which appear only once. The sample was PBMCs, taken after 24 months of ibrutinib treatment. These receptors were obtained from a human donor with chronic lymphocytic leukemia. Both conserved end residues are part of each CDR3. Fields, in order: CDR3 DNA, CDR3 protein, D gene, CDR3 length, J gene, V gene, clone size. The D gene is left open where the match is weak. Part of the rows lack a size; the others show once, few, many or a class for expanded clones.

CDR3 DNA: TGTGCCAGCAGTCCTCAGGGGGTTGACACCGGGGAGCTGTTTTTT
CDR3 protein: CASSPQGVDTGELFF
D gene: TRBD1
CDR3 length: 15
J gene: TRBJ2-2
V gene: TRBV6-4
clone size: .

CDR3 DNA: TGTGCCAGCAGCTTAGCCGTCGTGCAGTACACTAACTATGGCTACACCTTC
CDR3 protein: CASSLAVVQYTNYGYTF
D gene: .
CDR3 length: 17
J gene: TRBJ1-2
V gene: TRBV7-2
clone size: few

CDR3 DNA: TGTGCCAGCAGTGCCCCCAGGGGCGGATCCTACGAGCAGTACTTC
CDR3 protein: CASSAPRGGSYEQYF
D gene: .
CDR3 length: 15
J gene: TRBJ2-7
V gene: TRBV28
clone size: .

CDR3 DNA: TGTGCCTGGAGTCTCTCGACGAAGGGTCAGCCCCAGCATTTT
CDR3 protein: CAWSLSTKGQPQHF
D gene: .
CDR3 length: 14
J gene: TRBJ1-5
V gene: TRBV30
clone size: .

CDR3 DNA: TGTGCCAGCATCTGGCCCCGGGCAAACTATGGCTACACCTTC
CDR3 protein: CASIWPRANYGYTF
D gene: .
CDR3 length: 14
J gene: TRBJ1-2
V gene: TRBV9
clone size: .

CDR3 DNA: TGTGCCAGTAGCAGCCCCACCCGGCGGACAGATACGCAGTATTTT
CDR3 protein: CASSSPTRRTDTQYF
D gene: .
CDR3 length: 15
J gene: TRBJ2-3
V gene: TRBV19
clone size: .

CDR3 DNA: TGTGCCAGCAGTGGGAACATGGACTATGGCTACACCTTC
CDR3 protein: CASSGNMDYGYTF
D gene: .
CDR3 length: 13
J gene: TRBJ1-2
V gene: TRBV6-5
clone size: .

CDR3 DNA: TGTGCCAGCAGCTTAGGACCGACAGGCTCTGGGGCCAACGTCCTGACTTTC
CDR3 protein: CASSLGPTGSGANVLTF
D gene: .
CDR3 length: 17
J gene: TRBJ2-6
V gene: TRBV7-8
clone size: once

CDR3 DNA: TGCAGCGACACGATGGCGAACACTGAAGCTTTCTTT
CDR3 protein: CSDTMANTEAFF
D gene: .
CDR3 length: 12
J gene: TRBJ1-1
V gene: TRBV29-1
clone size: .

CDR3 DNA: TGCGCCAGCAGTGAGACAAACGTTCGCGGGGCCAACGTCCTGACTTTC
CDR3 protein: CASSETNVRGANVLTF
D gene: .
CDR3 length: 16
J gene: TRBJ2-6
V gene: TRBV10-2
clone size: .

CDR3 DNA: TGTGCCAGCTCACCAGGCCCTCAGCCAGGGGGCTTCGACGAGCAGTACTTC
CDR3 protein: CASSPGPQPGGFDEQYF
D gene: TRBD1
CDR3 length: 17
J gene: TRBJ2-7
V gene: TRBV18
clone size: few

CDR3 DNA: TGTGCCAGCAGCCCTGGACTAGCGAGCACAGATACGCAGTATTTT
CDR3 protein: CASSPGLASTDTQYF
D gene: TRBD2
CDR3 length: 15
J gene: TRBJ2-3
V gene: TRBV7-9
clone size: .

CDR3 DNA: TGTGCCAGCTCACCAGAGTATACGGGGAGTATCTCGTGGGGTGAGCAGTTCTTC
CDR3 protein: CASSPEYTGSISWGEQFF
D gene: .
CDR3 length: 18
J gene: TRBJ2-1
V gene: TRBV18
clone size: .

CDR3 DNA: TGTGCCAGCAGTGAAACTACCACCGGGGAGCTGTTTTTT
CDR3 protein: CASSETTTGELFF
D gene: .
CDR3 length: 13
J gene: TRBJ2-2
V gene: TRBV2
clone size: .

CDR3 DNA: TGTGCCAGCAGCCAAGTCGGGGACTACGAGCAGTACTTC
CDR3 protein: CASSQVGDYEQYF
D gene: .
CDR3 length: 13
J gene: TRBJ2-7
V gene: TRBV5-5
clone size: .

CDR3 DNA: TGTGCCAGCAGTGATAGGGCCATCGGGGAGCTGTTTTTT
CDR3 protein: CASSDRAIGELFF
D gene: .
CDR3 length: 13
J gene: TRBJ2-2
V gene: TRBV25-1
clone size: .

CDR3 DNA: TGTGCCAGCAGTTTCATCCACGAGCAGTACTTC
CDR3 protein: CASSFIHEQYF
D gene: .
CDR3 length: 11
J gene: TRBJ2-7
V gene: TRBV28
clone size: few

CDR3 DNA: TGTGCCAGTAGTCCCGGGGGGACCGACTATGGCTACACCTTC
CDR3 protein: CASSPGGTDYGYTF
D gene: .
CDR3 length: 14
J gene: TRBJ1-2
V gene: TRBV19
clone size: .

CDR3 DNA: TGCAGCGTTGAAGTGAGGGGAGAGGGGGGTAGCTCCTACAATGAGCAGTTCTTC
CDR3 protein: CSVEVRGEGGSSYNEQFF
D gene: .
CDR3 length: 18
J gene: TRBJ2-1
V gene: TRBV29-1
clone size: .

CDR3 DNA: TGCGCCAGCAGCTTCTCGCGACGCACAGATACGCAGTATTTT
CDR3 protein: CASSFSRRTDTQYF
D gene: .
CDR3 length: 14
J gene: TRBJ2-3
V gene: TRBV5-1
clone size: .

CDR3 DNA: TGTGCCAGCAGTACCATTCCAGGGGGACAATTTGATGGCTACACCTTC
CDR3 protein: CASSTIPGGQFDGYTF
D gene: TRBD1
CDR3 length: 16
J gene: TRBJ1-2
V gene: TRBV27
clone size: .

CDR3 DNA: TGTGCCACCCTCGGGGGGGCCGGTTACGAGCAGTACTTC
CDR3 protein: CATLGGAGYEQYF
D gene: TRBD2
CDR3 length: 13
J gene: TRBJ2-7
V gene: TRBV28
clone size: .

CDR3 DNA: TGTGCCAGCGGTAGCTGGGGGGAGACAGATACGCAGTATTTT
CDR3 protein: CASGSWGETDTQYF
D gene: .
CDR3 length: 14
J gene: TRBJ2-3
V gene: TRBV5-4
clone size: .

CDR3 DNA: TGTGCCAGCAGTTACTCGTTTGGGGAGACCCAGTACTTC
CDR3 protein: CASSYSFGETQYF
D gene: .
CDR3 length: 13
J gene: TRBJ2-5
V gene: TRBV6-5
clone size: .

CDR3 DNA: TGCGCCAGCAGCCAAGCCCCTGGCAGGCGACTCCCCGGGGAGCTGTTTTTT
CDR3 protein: CASSQAPGRRLPGELFF
D gene: .
CDR3 length: 17
J gene: TRBJ2-2
V gene: TRBV4-1
clone size: .

CDR3 DNA: TGTGCCAGCAGCTTAGACCTCGGCAAGAGCTCCTACAATGAGCAGTTCTTC
CDR3 protein: CASSLDLGKSSYNEQFF
D gene: .
CDR3 length: 17
J gene: TRBJ2-1
V gene: TRBV11-1
clone size: .

CDR3 DNA: TGCGCCAGCAGGGGCAGGGTAGAAAATCAGCCCCAGCATTTT
CDR3 protein: CASRGRVENQPQHF
D gene: .
CDR3 length: 14
J gene: TRBJ1-5
V gene: TRBV10-2
clone size: few